One and the same sample provided the 17 T cell receptor beta chains below, sequenced in a study of Graves' ophthalmopathy and Graves' hyperthyroidism. Amplification of TCR beta CDR3 regions used RNA transcripts. HTBI primers served in a first-round RT-PCR, which a second-round multiplex PCR followed. TCRdb re-derived calls from the multiplex PCR reads in MiXCR, one entry per CDR3 protein. This sample yields about 500,000 distinct CDR3 sequences, of which roughly an eighth are seen a single time; around 9.8% belongs to the top ten. The sample taken for sequencing was blood. Receptors were obtained from a young woman with Graves' ophthalmopathy.

V usage is TRBV5-1 and J usage is TRBJ1-6; a weak D match, TRBD1 (6 bases). The CDR3 has 15 residues. The V end was cut by 0 bases, the J end by 8 bases, with 12 bases between. The germline CDR1 and CDR2 sequences are SGHRS and YFSETQ. The CDR3 here is CASSLALGGHSPLHF. Here the CDR3 DNA reads TGCGCCAGCAGCTTGGCCCTCGGGGGGCATTCACCCCTCCACTTT.

This clonotype has at least ten counts. V and J are TRBV4-2 and TRBJ1-1; D gene unclear. V was clipped by 5 bases and J by 3 bases, with 7 bases between them. The germline V gene has CDR1 LGHNA and CDR2 YNFKEQ. The CDR3 spans 12 residues. The CDR3 coding sequence is TGTGCCAGCAGCTATGGATACACTGAAGCTTTCTTT. Its protein is CASSYGYTEAFF.

This clonotype was picked up many times. CDR3 sequence: CSVEVRDRGGYGYTF. In DNA, the CDR3 is TGCAGCGTTGAAGTAAGGGACAGGGGAGGCTATGGCTACACCTTC. V is TRBV29-1 and J is TRBJ1-2, with 10 positions matching TRBD1. Germline loops: CDR1 SQVTM, CDR2 ANQGSEA. The CDR3 totals 15 residues. Trimming cost V 1 base and J 4 bases; bases outside gene matches: 6.

This clonotype was seen ten or more times. Written as DNA, the CDR3 is TGTGCCAGCAACCTGACACCAGATAATTCACCCCTCCACTTT. It yields the protein CASNLTPDNSPLHF. The V call is TRBV6-1, the J call TRBJ1-6; D is undetermined. Trimming left V 7 bases short and J 5 bases short, with 12 bases between. Germline V gives CDR1 MNHNS, CDR2 SASEGT. The CDR3 extends over 14 amino acids.

This clonotype has at least ten counts. The V gene is TRBV6-5, the J gene TRBJ1-1; no reliable D call. With 2 bases removed from V and 0 bases from J, the gap between germline ends came to 10 bases. Germline CDR1 MNHEY, CDR2 SVGAGI. The CDR3 consists of 15 residues. The CDR3 sequence: CASSYGWGMNTEAFF. The CDR3 coding sequence is TGTGCCAGCAGTTACGGCTGGGGTATGAACACTGAAGCTTTCTTT.

Many counts were recorded for this clonotype. The chain carries TRBV20-1 and TRBJ1-5; D ambiguous. This CDR3 comprises 12 residues. Trimming left V 5 bases short and J 4 bases short, with 9 bases between. The germline V gene encodes CDR1 DFQATT and CDR2 SNEGSKA (reference sequence). CDR3 residues: CSASIGNQPQHF. The CDR3 DNA sequence: TGCAGTGCTTCAATCGGGAATCAGCCCCAGCATTTT.

DNA of the CDR3: TGTGCCACCAGCAGAGATCGGACGCCTGTGTATGGCTACACCTTC. Amino acids: CATSRDRTPVYGYTF. The chain recombines TRBV15 with TRBJ1-2; D is uncertain. Per germline, CDR1 LNHNV and CDR2 YYDKDF (reference sequence). V dropped 0 bases and J dropped 5 bases, with 13 bases sitting between them. The length of the CDR3 is 15 residues.

At least ten counts were recorded for this clonotype. V usage is TRBV13 and J usage is TRBJ1-6, with 7 nucleotides matching TRBD1. CDR1 is PRHDT and CDR2 is FYEKMQ in the germline V gene (reference sequence). The CDR3 sequence is 15 residues long. V shed 5 bases, J shed 7 bases, and the junction held 8 bases outside the gene matches. CDR3 nucleotides: TGTGCCAGCAGCACTATGGGACAGAGAAATTCACCCCTCCACTTT. Amino acids: CASSTMGQRNSPLHF.

To note about this clonotype: A much larger clone differs by one base, so this may be a read error. The genes are TRBV28 and TRBJ2-2; D possibly corresponds to TRBD1 (5 bases). CDR1 and CDR2 from the germline V gene are MDHEN and SYDVKM. The CDR3 totals 13 residues. Trimming removed 6 bases at V and 3 bases at J, with 8 bases between. The CDR3 DNA is TGTGCCAGCAGCCGACAGCACACCGGGGAGCTGTTTTTT. Its protein is CASSRQHTGELFF.

This clonotype was recorded many times. V gene TRBV20-1 combines with J gene TRBJ2-2; TRBD2 aligns across 7 bases. The germline V gene has CDR1 DFQATT and CDR2 SNEGSKA (reference sequence). The CDR3 length is 16 residues. Trimming at V came to 3 bases and at J to 0 bases, leaving 7 bases not matched to a gene. DNA for the CDR3: TGCAGTGCTAGGGACTCCGGGAGGACGAACACCGGGGAGCTGTTTTTT. This translates into CSARDSGRTNTGELFF.

The chain uses TRBV12-3 or TRBV12-4 and TRBJ1-6, with D tentatively TRBD1 (5 bases). The V and J ends lost 7 bases and 9 bases respectively, with 13 bases between them. This CDR3 has 13 residues. The CDR3 region is CASKGSGGSPLHF. The CDR3 nucleotides read TGTGCCAGCAAGGGGAGTGGGGGTTCACCCCTCCACTTT.

This clonotype was recorded many times. The chain is built from TRBV7-8 and TRBJ2-6; D unresolved. Germline V CDR1 and CDR2: SGHVS, FQNEAQ. The CDR3 contains 18 residues. V gave up 5 bases and J gave up 0 bases, with 17 bases separating them. The DNA of the CDR3 is TGTGCCAGCAGCCCGTGGACCCCTCCTGCCTCTGGGGCCAACGTCCTGACTTTC. Translation gives CASSPWTPPASGANVLTF.

Ten or more counts support this clonotype. V is TRBV6-1 and J is TRBJ1-1; 7 bases line up with TRBD1. Trimming removed 7 bases from V and 12 bases from J; junction bases left unmatched: 11. This CDR3 is built from 12 residues. The germline V gene encodes CDR1 MNHNS and CDR2 SASEGT. The CDR3 DNA reads as TGTGCCAGCATTGGTCAAGGGGGCGTAACTTTCTTT. It specifies CASIGQGGVTFF.

In its sample, this clonotype was seen many times. The chain carries TRBV5-1 and TRBJ2-7; D is possibly TRBD1 or TRBD2 (5 bases each). Germline loops: CDR1 SGHRS, CDR2 YFSETQ. The CDR3 has 14 amino acids. Trimming pared 0 bases from V and 6 bases from J, leaving 13 bases between. The CDR3 sequence: CASSLAPRDPEQYF. CDR3 DNA: TGCGCCAGCAGCTTGGCCCCCCGGGACCCCGAGCAGTACTTC.

This clonotype was recorded many times. The chain's CDR3 is CAISETEGNYEQYF. In DNA form, the CDR3 reads TGTGCCATCAGTGAAACAGAAGGAAACTACGAGCAGTACTTC. The chain is built from TRBV10-3 and TRBJ2-7; D call uncertain. The CDR3 spans 14 residues. Deletions cut 3 bases from V and 3 bases from J, with 12 bases between. The germline gives CDR1 ENHRY, CDR2 SYGVKD.

This clonotype was seen repeatedly, ten times or more. V is TRBV12-3 or TRBV12-4 and J is TRBJ2-7; TRBD2 matches at 7 bases. The CDR3 sequence is 13 residues long. Unmatched junction bases numbered 5, after V lost 6 bases and J lost 3 bases. In DNA, the CDR3 is TGTGCCAGCAGCTTCGGGACTATCTACGAGCAGTACTTC. Protein sequence: CASSFGTIYEQYF.

This clonotype was counted once. This CDR3 is missing its conserved last phenylalanine or tryptophan, likely due to a read error. The V gene is TRBV28, the J gene TRBJ1-1; D unclear. The CDR3 is made up of 11 amino acids. Germline loops: CDR1 MDHEN, CDR2 SYDVKM. The CDR3 is CASRSGFGAFY. For the CDR3, the DNA is TGTGCTAGCAGATCGGGGTTTGGAGCTTTCTAT.